This T cell receptor beta chain was identified in a study of cytomegalovirus exposure and HLA in healthy donors (dated by TCRdb to the late 2010s). Background for the entire study: In an earlier analysis of some 550 of the donors, approximately 260 Gb of sequence data and roughly 100 million unique TCR beta sequences from 150 million to 200 million T cells were reported. HLA typing included class I and class II loci at four-digit resolution. On average, approximately 250,000 unique TCR beta nucleotide sequences were sequenced per donor among 398 genotyped donors of the cohort, with 15% to 20% of those sequences being non-productive. To decide whether each TCR beta V gene segment behaved as functional or pseudogenic, an earlier analysis of fewer than 750 of the donors relied on high-throughput TCR beta sequencing. In a later analysis, previously published TCR beta repertoires from 550 to 750 donors were re-analyzed and high-resolution HLA genotyping was added so that TCR occurrence patterns could be studied. All discovery cohort repertoires had been generated on a single sequencing platform. Along with the approximately 670-subject first cohort, a separate validation cohort of about 110 different subjects was used. Rather than drawing on any new phenotypic data, the later analysis identified candidate immune exposures from TCR beta sequences and the way those sequences occurred across donors. The number of typed donors differed by locus: roughly 629-640 for A, B, C, DRB1 and DQB1; roughly 510 for DQA1; roughly 600 for DPA1; and 400 to 480 for DPB1. The study profiled the T cell repertoires of fewer than 850 subjects by immunosequencing and related them to cytomegalovirus serostatus. Of the 300 to 450 genotyped donors, 75% to 85% were placed in the genetic ancestry cluster associated with self-reported Caucasian donors. Donor age, sex, ethnicity and CMV serostatus were collected together with the repertoire data. Four to six DR-DQ haplotypes were handled as single units for association and clustering because linkage in the cohort was strong. About 330 gigabases of sequencing data and 70 million to 100 million unique TCR sequences made up an early release that covered 500 to 700 HLA-typed donors. The study aimed to test whether cataloging public T cell receptors could reveal signatures of past pathogen exposure. High-throughput TCR immunosequencing, statistical association of individual TCRs with disease status, and machine learning were combined to predict cytomegalovirus infection status. A later genetic analysis took genome-wide SNP genotypes for about three fifths of the 666 donors and used that subset as a discovery cohort. The study at large found these results: In a later analysis, HLA-associated TCR beta chains were found to be more clonally expanded and to have lower generation probabilities than equally common non-associated chains. In this cohort, only TCR beta chains were sequenced, and detectable features were limited by the absence of alpha or paired-chain data. A later analysis found that TCR association rates varied across HLA loci, with DRB1 alleles showing the most associated TCRs and HLA-C alleles the fewest. According to the authors, the approach could potentially be generalized to other disease states and immunological phenotypes. In a later genetic analysis, fewer N-insertions in productive TCRs were reported among donors in an Asian-associated ancestry cluster than the roughly 700-donor mean. When HLA alleles, especially DR and DQ, strongly co-occurred, TCR associations were difficult to assign to individual alleles. At a false discovery rate of 0.05, a later analysis linked fewer than 20,000 TCR beta sequences to specific HLA alleles. A later analysis reported that several top co-occurrence clusters appeared linked to parvovirus B19, influenza, CMV and Epstein-Barr virus. Correlated functional status among segregating V segments might be attributable to linkage disequilibrium, but an unknown experimental factor could not be ruled out. In vitro tests confirmed that a few of the cytomegalovirus-associated TCR beta chains recognize cytomegalovirus antigens. Some IMGT-functional V segments, including TRBV6-2 and TRBV6-3, could not be distinguished by the 87-base-pair reads and were therefore excluded. The study gave a list of more than 150 TCR beta chains associated with cytomegalovirus. Across donors, most TCR sequences were observed very rarely, whereas some public TCRs were present in many individuals. A further reported finding was that TCR beta sequences accurately predicted the HLA-A and HLA-B alleles for most subjects in the first cohort. In an earlier analysis of 587 of the donors, most TCR beta V segments appeared in productive rearrangements about 87% or about 30% of the time, broadly matching IMGT annotations. A later genetic analysis associated a missense DCLRE1C variant with V-gene and J-gene trimming of TCR beta chains, and an independent cohort replicated the association. Because counts were too low, seventeen rarely observed V segments, including chromosome 9 orphons, were left out of the earlier analysis of about 620 of the donors. The sequencing pipeline was judged likely to have produced a cluster of highly shared sequence variants as a technical artifact. Presence/absence analyses assumed roughly uniform sequencing depth across donors, an assumption that may not hold. Because HLA typing was missing for some donors at each locus, association tests included only the typed subset. CMV serostatus was the only immune exposure information available for the cohort. The classifier was reported to diagnose cytomegalovirus status with high specificity and sensitivity in both the original and validation cohorts. A later analysis found that most CMV-associated TCR beta chains appeared HLA-restricted, with HLA associations seemingly driven largely by CMV exposure.

The library came from the immunoSEQ multiplex PCR assay. A mixture of 60 forward primers for TCR Vbeta segments and 13 reverse primers for TCR Jbeta segments was used in the multiplex PCR. Amplification of the CDR3 region of rearranged TCR beta genes was performed with a multiplex PCR assay on genomic DNA. The Illumina HiSeq System was used to sequence the amplified TCR beta libraries as 87-base-pair reads. As for the original processing: A later analysis counted approximately 76 million unique TCR beta chains across the 550 to 750 repertoires, and roughly 10 million of these chains were shared by at least two donors. To remove PCR and sequencing errors, raw reads were error-corrected and collapsed into unique sequences using a nearest-neighbor algorithm that merged closely related sequences. CDR3 sequences were aligned to IMGT reference sequences to assign V, D and J gene segments. Each retained sequence needed at least a six-nucleotide match to both a V gene segment and a J gene segment. A rearrangement counted as productive if the CDR3 had no stop codons and remained in frame with V and J, and every other rearrangement counted as non-productive. Following IMGT convention, CDR3 was defined as the stretch from the second conserved V-encoded cysteine up to the conserved J-encoded phenylalanine. Sequences without an unambiguous match to a single V gene segment were excluded from the earlier analysis of 450 to 650 of the donors. An earlier analysis of 587 of the donors classified V segments as functional when productive rearrangements were above 56.7% and as segregating when the standard deviation between donors was above 5%. A statistical classification framework was built for diagnosing cytomegalovirus status from the catalog of TCR beta chain sequences. In a later analysis, V and J genes were assigned by comparing TCR nucleotide sequences against IMGT/GENE-DB human TR gene sequences. Using the TCRdist pipeline, a later analysis assigned CDR3 sequences along with most-parsimonious VDJ recombination scenarios. In a later analysis, each TCR beta chain was defined by its CDR3 amino acid sequence together with its V-gene family, and reads lacking a unique V-gene family were excluded. A later analysis removed roughly 590 highly shared, low-generation-probability nucleotide sequences to deal with suspected cross-contamination and a sequencing artifact. A later analysis calculated a clonal expansion index for each public chain from normalized within-repertoire ranks of inferred template counts. In a later analysis, generation probabilities were computed using a VDJ recombination model fitted to out-of-frame rearrangements, and the results were checked against IGoR. In a later analysis, hypergeometric tests were used to score TCR-TCR, TCR-HLA and TCR-CMV co-occurrence, with a repertoire-size bias correction applied to TCR pairs. To estimate false discovery rates, a later analysis permuted the HLA or CMV assignments 20 times. In a later analysis, co-occurring TCRs were grouped with DBSCAN, and TCRdist sequence similarity was added when clustering was performed within HLA-allele-positive subsets. For co-occurrence clustering, repertoires with fewer than 30,000 or more than 120,000 public chains were excluded, along with about five repertoires with anomalous nucleotide sharing. TCRdb took this table from immuneACCESS and kept in-frame rearrangements with V and J called. Such tables lack part of the clones; where checked against another copy, unresolved V genes explain under half of the gap, and the rest is unexplained. That table supplies the V and J calls and clone size; D and trimming were determined from the DNA. The sample has some 150,000 clones on record, approximately 80% of them singletons. Approximately 6% of the sample is taken by the ten largest.

The junction carries 14 bases between V and J, which are trimmed by 0 bases and 2 bases respectively. In the germline V gene, CDR1 corresponds to SGHAT and CDR2 to FQNNGV. The CDR3, cysteine through phenylalanine, is 16 amino acids long. Only the CDR3 part of the read is kept: 48 bases, read in frame from the first base. In total, just over 650 healthy bone marrow donors made up the cohort. All cohort members were sampled while nominally healthy, although unrecorded immune exposures were likely present. The donor tested CMV seropositive, placing the donor among the roughly 270 seropositive members of the cohort. Each donor provided a peripheral blood sample, and peripheral blood mononuclear cells were used for TCR beta sequencing. The Qiagen DNeasy Blood Extraction Kit was used to extract genomic DNA from the blood cell samples. About this clone: It lacks a known antigen. Base qualities were left out, and no much larger clone turns up one base away.

The receptor was isolated from a man younger than 45 in good health and CMV-seropositive. Sequencing used PBMCs. This chain is built from TRBV11-2 and TRBJ2-7; a weak D assignment points to TRBD2 (6 bases agree). The nucleotide sequence is TGTGCCAGCAGCTTAGAAACGGTGCGGGATACCTACGAGCAGTACTTC. Its coded protein is CASSLETVRDTYEQYF.